The text below deals with one TCR beta chain. Its antigen is not identified. This entry comes from a study of T cell responses to AZD1222 COVID-19 vaccine. General observations from the study: Targeting of unmutated variant regions was reportedly seen in nearly half of spike-specific TCRs.

TCRdb's table, derived via immunoSEQ multiplex PCR, lists solely in-frame clones and lacks some. The table has 130,000 to 150,000 clones, roughly nine tenths seen once; the top ten hold approximately 1.5%. Germline CDR1 is LGHNA and CDR2 is YNFKEQ. The trim removed 4 bases at V and 3 bases at J, leaving 16 bases unmatched. The CDR3 loop spans 20 amino acids. The TCR was taken from an adult in good health. Sequenced material: peripheral blood, taken on day 0 of AZD1222 vaccination. The chain has TRBV4-2 and TRBJ2-7; 15 nucleotides line up with TRBD2. CDR3 sequence: CASSPKEGLAGGNEFYEQYF. The DNA of the CDR3 is TGTGCCAGCAGCCCAAAAGAGGGACTAGCGGGGGGAAACGAATTCTACGAGCAGTACTTC.